This T cell receptor beta chain was captured in a study of T cell clonality in common variable immunodeficiency. CDR1 is SQVTM, CDR2 ANQGSEA, per germline. V lost 4 bases to trimming and J lost 3 bases, with 16 bases between them. The CDR3 consists of 15 residues. Blood samples were heparinized, 5 to 8 ml per donor. This clone was found many times. What it recognizes is unknown. The read terminates 3 residues ahead of where the CDR3 ends, so the germline J gene completes it. General study points: In common variable immunodeficiency, TCR beta chains reportedly carried fewer deletions and N-nucleotide insertions.

Assay used: immunoSEQ multiplex PCR; TCRdb lists only in-frame clones, some missing. The specimen gives tens of thousands of clones without singletons; the ten biggest hold over 1.1%. Sequenced material: peripheral blood mononuclear cells. The receptor was derived from a person between 18 and 69 years old in good health. This sequence joins TRBV29-1 and TRBJ1-5, with D possibly TRBD1 on 5 matching bases. CDR3 amino acids: CSVAQAGGNNQPQHF. The part of the CDR3 DNA that was read is TGCAGCGTTGCTCAAGCGGGGGGGAACAATCAGCCC.